This entry describes one T cell receptor beta chain. Its antigen is unidentified. Germline-derived CDR1 and CDR2 are LNHDA and SQIVND (reference sequence). V shed 2 bases and J shed 7 bases, with 9 bases lying between them. The CDR3 is made up of 12 amino acids. This sample was included in a study of T cell responses to AZD1222 COVID-19 vaccine. Study-level points and caveats: Spike-spanning, vaccine-associated CD4 TCRs were dominant at 160-218 and 743-854. Samples come after the peak T cell response, not at day 14. Donors in the cohort were predominantly white British and more often female, and clonal diversity was possibly underestimated.

Here immunoSEQ multiplex PCR was the method, and the copy in TCRdb shows in-frame clones only, minus some. The sample lists about 150,000 clones; around 90% were seen once. The sequence was collected from an adult in good health. The V and J genes are TRBV19 and TRBJ2-7, with D uncertain. The input for sequencing was peripheral blood, taken on day 0 of AZD1222 vaccination. The CDR3 DNA follows: TGTGCCAGTAGTATAAAGCAGACAGAGCAGTACTTC. This translates into CASSIKQTEQYF.